These 8 T cell receptor beta chains share one sample of origin, sequenced in a study of cytomegalovirus exposure and HLA in healthy donors. The PCR ran on 60 Vbeta and 13 Jbeta primers. Measured with immunoSEQ multiplex PCR; TCRdb has only the in-frame clones, and not every one. Among 140,000 to 150,000 clones, 60% to 80% were seen once, and the ten largest hold less than 2%. The sample was PBMCs. The receptors originated from a woman in her twenties or thirties in good health and CMV-seronegative.

The chain recombines TRBV27 with TRBJ1-6; D possibly corresponds to TRBD1 (5 bases). CDR1 and CDR2 from the germline V gene are MNHEY and SMNVEV (reference sequence). This CDR3 comprises 17 residues. Trimming left V 5 bases short and J 10 bases short, with 24 bases between. This CDR3 reads CASSIVGPTEGRSPLHF. The CDR3 bases are TGTGCCAGCAGTATCGTGGGACCGACGGAGGGTAGATCACCCCTCCACTTT.

The chain has TRBV15 and TRBJ1-6; maybe TRBD1 (6 bases). Trimming stripped 4 bases from V and 9 bases from J, with 19 bases between. Germline V CDR1 and CDR2: LNHNV, YYDKDF (reference sequence). CDR3 length: 16 residues. The CDR3 loop is CATSNPRDRLVSPLHF. Written as DNA, the CDR3 is TGTGCCACCAGCAATCCCCGCGACAGGCTTGTTTCACCCCTCCACTTT. Filled out from reference TRBV15 and TRBJ1-6, the complete variable domain reads DAMVIQNPRYQVTQFGKPVTLSCSQTLNHNVMYWYQQKSSQAPKLLFHYYDKDFNNEADTPDNFQSRRPNTSFCFLDIRSPGLGDTAMYLCATSNPRDRLVSPLHFGNGTRLTVT.

The chain is built from TRBV7-8 and TRBJ2-5; 7 positions agree with TRBD1. V lost 6 bases and J lost 4; bases outside the gene matches: 14. Germline loops: CDR1 SGHVS, CDR2 FQNEAQ. The CDR3 consists of 16 residues. The CDR3 DNA follows: TGTGCCAGCAGTCGAGACCCGACAGGGTCGGCAGAGACCCAGTACTTC. Protein product: CASSRDPTGSAETQYF.

The J gene is TRBJ1-5, the V gene TRBV19, with D possibly TRBD1 on 6 matching bases. The CDR3 spans 15 residues. Trimming removed 5 bases at V and 5 bases at J, with 16 bases between. Germline V CDR1 and CDR2: LNHDA, SQIVND (reference sequence). Here the CDR3 reads CASSSERGLHQPQHF. As DNA, the CDR3 is TGTGCCAGTAGTTCAGAGAGGGGGTTGCATCAGCCCCAGCATTTT.

The V and J genes are TRBV29-1 and TRBJ2-7; 8 nucleotides line up with TRBD1. The length of the CDR3 is 14 residues. V lost 5 bases to trimming and J lost 6 bases; unmatched junction nucleotides: 12. The germline V gene has CDR1 SQVTM and CDR2 ANQGSEA. In DNA, the CDR3 is TGCAGCGTTAAAGTGGGGACAGGTGCCTCCGAGCAGTACTTC. Encoded protein: CSVKVGTGASEQYF.

This rearrangement joins TRBV2 to TRBJ2-7; D perhaps matches TRBD1 (6 bases). Germline V lookup: CDR1 SNHLY, CDR2 FYNNEI. CDR3 length: 12 residues. Trimming cost V 11 bases and J 0 bases, with 11 bases left between them. CDR3 nucleotides: TGTGCCGGTAGACAGGACTCCTACGAGCAGTACTTC. Amino acid sequence: CAGRQDSYEQYF. The variable domain in full, completed from reference TRBV2 and TRBJ2-7, reads EPEVTQTPSHQVTQMGQEVILRCVPISNHLYFYWYRQILGQKVEFLVSFYNNEISEKSEIFDDQFSVERPDGSNFTLKIRSTKLEDSAMYFCAGRQDSYEQYFGPGTRLTVT.

The chain uses TRBV5-4 and TRBJ2-2, with 11 nucleotides matching TRBD1. The germline gives CDR1 SGHNT, CDR2 YYREEE (reference sequence). The CDR3 length is 15 residues. J lost 6 bases, V lost 3 bases, and 4 bases had no gene match. The CDR3 nucleotides read TGTGCCAGCAGCTCCGGGACAGGGGGGCCCGGGGAGCTGTTTTTT. Its protein is CASSSGTGGPGELFF.

This clone has more than one count but fewer than ten. V and J are TRBV6-5 and TRBJ2-5; a weak D match, TRBD2 (6 bases). Germline values: CDR1 MNHEY, CDR2 SVGAGI. V lost 7 bases, J lost 5 bases, and 11 bases lay in between. This CDR3 region has 12 residues. The CDR3 here is CASTPGEETQYF. CDR3 in DNA: TGTGCCAGCACCCCGGGGGAGGAGACCCAGTACTTC.